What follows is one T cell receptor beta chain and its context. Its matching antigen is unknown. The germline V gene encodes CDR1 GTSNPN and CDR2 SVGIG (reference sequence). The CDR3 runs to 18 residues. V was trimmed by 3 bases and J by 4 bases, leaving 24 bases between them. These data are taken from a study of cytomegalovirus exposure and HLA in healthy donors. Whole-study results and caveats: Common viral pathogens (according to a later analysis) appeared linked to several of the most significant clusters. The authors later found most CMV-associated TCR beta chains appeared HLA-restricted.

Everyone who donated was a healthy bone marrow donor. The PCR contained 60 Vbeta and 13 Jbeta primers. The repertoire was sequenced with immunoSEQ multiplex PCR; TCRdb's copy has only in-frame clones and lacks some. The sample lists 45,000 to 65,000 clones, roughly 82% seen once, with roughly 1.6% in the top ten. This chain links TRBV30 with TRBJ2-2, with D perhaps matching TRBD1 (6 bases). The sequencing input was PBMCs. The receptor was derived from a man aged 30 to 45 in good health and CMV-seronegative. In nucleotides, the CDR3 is TGTGCCTGGAGCCTGACTTGGACAGCCATCATCAGCACCGGGGAGCTGTTTTTT. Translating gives CAWSLTWTAIISTGELFF.